The rows below give T cell receptor beta chains drawn from one sample of a study of response to subunit inactivated influenza vaccine. A single record per CDR3 protein comes from TCRdb applying MiXCR to the RT-PCR reads. The sample records over 150,000 distinct CDR3 sequences, around 10% being singletons. The sample consisted of CD8+ T cells sorted from PBMCs, taken around 25 months after vaccination. These receptor sequences come from a man aged 50-75 years who received an inactivated influenza vaccine. The CDR3 runs from the conserved cysteine through the conserved F or W.

>TRBV12-3/TRBV12-4|TRBJ2-1
CASSFRLAGGYNEQFF
>TRBV19|TRBJ2-5
CASSIGAGAETQYF
>TRBV27|TRBJ2-5
CASSLWGKGETQYF
>TRBV9|TRBJ2-1
CASSVLAGGYEQFF
>TRBV7-9|TRBJ2-5
CASTEGVLPYQETQYF
>TRBV27|TRBJ2-7
CASSLTGAYEQYF
>TRBV12-3/TRBV12-4|TRBJ2-1
CASSLGPAGLNNEQFF
>TRBV4-1|TRBJ1-1
CASNQGGGTEAFF
>TRBV2|TRBJ2-3
CASSVGVLSSTDTQYF
>TRBV12-3/TRBV12-4|TRBJ2-3
CASSFRDREGTDTQYF
>TRBV7-9|TRBJ2-1
CASSAPGTGHNWEQFF
>TRBV29-1|TRBJ2-1
CSVEGREGHYNEQFF
>TRBV7-9|TRBJ2-3
CASSLLPDTQYF
>TRBV29-1|TRBJ2-7
CSVAGGTVSYEQYF
>TRBV11-3|TRBJ2-3
CASSLVGGDTQYF
>TRBV6-1|TRBJ2-5
CATRGASGQETQYF
>TRBV7-6|TRBJ2-2
CASSSGLAGGSYTGELFF
>TRBV11-2|TRBJ1-1
CASSLEPRGEGVNTEAFF
>TRBV5-6|TRBJ1-4
CASSPWPRTNEKLFF
>TRBV28|TRBJ1-5
CASSFFANQPQHF
>TRBV7-9|TRBJ2-7
CASSLNRRYEQYF
>TRBV29-1|TRBJ2-7
CSVEGGLAGSYEQYF
>TRBV6-4|TRBJ2-5
CASSDDTSGSWWGQETQYF
>TRBV19|TRBJ1-2
CATLAAGFYTF
>TRBV7-2|TRBJ2-7
CASSLALGYYEQYF
>TRBV3-1|TRBJ2-2
CASSPAGLAGINTGELFF
>TRBV27|TRBJ2-3
CASSPEQGSSTDTQYF
>TRBV15|TRBJ2-1
CATSDRDKAYNEQFF
>TRBV12-3/TRBV12-4|TRBJ2-3
CASSFSEGSTDTQYF
>TRBV28|TRBJ2-3
CASSPVETSTDTQYF
>TRBV7-9|TRBJ2-2
CASSSIDTGELFF
>TRBV4-1|TRBJ2-1
CASSQIHRSGEQFF